Listed below are T cell receptor beta chains from one sample, sequenced in a study of blood T cell repertoires in COVID-19. TCRdb's table, derived via immunoSEQ multiplex PCR, lists solely in-frame clones and lacks some. Of about 410,000 clones in the sample, approximately 91% are singletons; the top ten hold about 1.4%. Sequenced material: peripheral blood. The origin of the receptors is a woman in her forties with COVID-19, enrolled during active disease. Each CDR3 is given with its conserved first and last residue. D genes are given only for firm matches. Clone size appears in some rows only: once, few, many, or a class for an expanded clone.

d_call: -
clone_size: -
v_call: TRBV6-1
j_call: TRBJ2-3
cdr3_nt: TGTGCCAGCAGTGAATTTCTTCGGGGATGGCGTAATACGCAGTATTTT
cdr3_aa: CASSEFLRGWRNTQYF

d_call: TRBD1
clone_size: -
v_call: TRBV29-1
j_call: TRBJ2-7
cdr3_nt: TGCAGCGTTGTCCCACAGGGGGGACTCTATCAGGACGAGCAGTACTTC
cdr3_aa: CSVVPQGGLYQDEQYF

d_call: -
clone_size: -
v_call: TRBV5-1
j_call: TRBJ1-1
cdr3_nt: TGCGCCAGCAGCTTAAGAGCAGGGAACACTGAAGCTTTCTTT
cdr3_aa: CASSLRAGNTEAFF

d_call: -
clone_size: -
v_call: TRBV5-6
j_call: TRBJ1-2
cdr3_nt: TGTGCCAGCAGCTTTGGGGCTCTTGGCTACACCTTC
cdr3_aa: CASSFGALGYTF

d_call: -
clone_size: few
v_call: TRBV7-9
j_call: TRBJ2-5
cdr3_nt: TGTGCCAGCAGGGGGCTCCAAGAGACCCAGTACTTC
cdr3_aa: CASRGLQETQYF

d_call: TRBD1
clone_size: -
v_call: TRBV5-5
j_call: TRBJ1-2
cdr3_nt: TGTGCCAGCAGCTTGACAGGGGGCAAGGGCTACACCTTC
cdr3_aa: CASSLTGGKGYTF

d_call: -
clone_size: -
v_call: TRBV3-1/TRBV3-2
j_call: TRBJ2-7
cdr3_nt: TGTGCCAGCAGCCAAGTATCCAGGGGTTCACGGTACGAGCAGTACTTC
cdr3_aa: CASSQVSRGSRYEQYF

d_call: -
clone_size: -
v_call: TRBV9
j_call: TRBJ2-1
cdr3_nt: TGTGCCAGCAGCGAGTCCCCGGGGGAAGTGCAGTTCTTC
cdr3_aa: CASSESPGEVQFF

d_call: TRBD1
clone_size: once
v_call: TRBV27
j_call: TRBJ1-2
cdr3_nt: TGTGCCAGCAGTCCGGCGGGACAGGGGCTCGCTGGCTACACCTTC
cdr3_aa: CASSPAGQGLAGYTF

d_call: -
clone_size: -
v_call: TRBV9
j_call: TRBJ1-1
cdr3_nt: TGTGCCAGCAGCGTTCTGGTTTCCGGGGTCACTGAAGCTTTCTTT
cdr3_aa: CASSVLVSGVTEAFF

d_call: TRBD1
clone_size: -
v_call: TRBV7-2
j_call: TRBJ1-5
cdr3_nt: TGTGCCAGCAGCTTAGATCCAGGGGGTCAGCCCCAGCATTTT
cdr3_aa: CASSLDPGGQPQHF

d_call: -
clone_size: -
v_call: TRBV27
j_call: TRBJ1-3
cdr3_nt: TGTGCCAGCAGTTTATCAGGCGGCTCTGGAAACACCATATATTTT
cdr3_aa: CASSLSGGSGNTIYF

d_call: TRBD2
clone_size: -
v_call: TRBV5-1
j_call: TRBJ2-1
cdr3_nt: TGCGCCAGCAGCTTGGTTATTAGCGGGAGTGGAAATGAGCAGTTCTTC
cdr3_aa: CASSLVISGSGNEQFF

d_call: TRBD1
clone_size: -
v_call: TRBV10-3
j_call: TRBJ1-3
cdr3_nt: TGTGCCATTACCCCTGACAGGGTGGACACCATATATTTT
cdr3_aa: CAITPDRVDTIYF

d_call: -
clone_size: -
v_call: TRBV30
j_call: TRBJ1-1
cdr3_nt: TGTGCCTGGGGACTTGGCATGAACACTGAAGCTTTCTTT
cdr3_aa: CAWGLGMNTEAFF

d_call: TRBD1
clone_size: once
v_call: TRBV5-1
j_call: TRBJ2-3
cdr3_nt: TGCGCCAGCAGCCTAGGACAGGTAGGAGATACGCAGTATTTT
cdr3_aa: CASSLGQVGDTQYF

d_call: TRBD1
clone_size: -
v_call: TRBV11-3
j_call: TRBJ2-7
cdr3_nt: TGTGCCAGCAGCTCCACAGGGGGCGAGCAGTACTTC
cdr3_aa: CASSSTGGEQYF

d_call: -
clone_size: -
v_call: TRBV29-1
j_call: TRBJ2-7
cdr3_nt: TGCAGCGTTGTGACAGCCAGATCCTACGAGCAGTACTTC
cdr3_aa: CSVVTARSYEQYF

d_call: -
clone_size: -
v_call: TRBV28
j_call: TRBJ1-5
cdr3_nt: TGTGCCAGCAGGCCCCAGACGGGTAGCAATCAGCCCCAGCATTTT
cdr3_aa: CASRPQTGSNQPQHF

d_call: -
clone_size: -
v_call: TRBV5-1
j_call: TRBJ2-7
cdr3_nt: TGCGCCAGCAGCACCCAGGGGAACGAGCAGTACTTC
cdr3_aa: CASSTQGNEQYF

d_call: -
clone_size: -
v_call: TRBV24-1
j_call: TRBJ1-2
cdr3_nt: TGTGCCACCGCAGGGCTGGGGGGCTACACCTTC
cdr3_aa: CATAGLGGYTF

d_call: -
clone_size: -
v_call: TRBV6-2/TRBV6-3
j_call: TRBJ1-6
cdr3_nt: TGTGCCAGCAGTTACTCTGCAGGTTTGAATTCACCCCTCCACTTT
cdr3_aa: CASSYSAGLNSPLHF

d_call: TRBD1
clone_size: once
v_call: TRBV25-1
j_call: TRBJ1-2
cdr3_nt: TGTGCCAGCAGAAGGACAGGGGATAATGGCTACACCTTC
cdr3_aa: CASRRTGDNGYTF

d_call: TRBD2
clone_size: -
v_call: TRBV7-3
j_call: TRBJ2-7
cdr3_nt: TGTGCCAGCAGCTCACCGGGACTAGCGACTTCCGAGCAGTACTTC
cdr3_aa: CASSSPGLATSEQYF

d_call: -
clone_size: -
v_call: TRBV28
j_call: TRBJ1-2
cdr3_nt: TGTGCCAGCAGACCAACCCCCGGCCAGGGTCCTGGCTATGGCTACACCTTC
cdr3_aa: CASRPTPGQGPGYGYTF

d_call: TRBD1
clone_size: -
v_call: TRBV19
j_call: TRBJ2-5
cdr3_nt: TGTGCCAGCCAGCCGGGACAGGGGTCCGAGACCCAGTACTTC
cdr3_aa: CASQPGQGSETQYF

d_call: TRBD1
clone_size: -
v_call: TRBV6-5
j_call: TRBJ2-2
cdr3_nt: TGTGCCAGCAGTAACTGGACAGGGGGCAGCGTCGGGGAGCTGTTTTTT
cdr3_aa: CASSNWTGGSVGELFF

d_call: TRBD1
clone_size: -
v_call: TRBV6-5
j_call: TRBJ1-5
cdr3_nt: TGTGCCAGCAGTTGGACAGGGAATCAGCCCCAGCATTTT
cdr3_aa: CASSWTGNQPQHF

d_call: -
clone_size: -
v_call: TRBV28
j_call: TRBJ1-1
cdr3_nt: TGTGCCAGCATCTGGGGGGGCATGAACACTGAAGCTTTCTTT
cdr3_aa: CASIWGGMNTEAFF

d_call: TRBD2
clone_size: few
v_call: TRBV5-1
j_call: TRBJ2-7
cdr3_nt: TGCGCCAGCAGCTGGGGACTAGCGGGAGACCTTTCCTACGAGCAGTACTTC
cdr3_aa: CASSWGLAGDLSYEQYF

d_call: TRBD1
clone_size: -
v_call: TRBV30
j_call: TRBJ1-2
cdr3_nt: TGTGCCTGGAGTGTACTCCCCGGACAGGGGGCATACACCTTC
cdr3_aa: CAWSVLPGQGAYTF

d_call: TRBD1
clone_size: -
v_call: TRBV11-2
j_call: TRBJ2-7
cdr3_nt: TGTGCCAGCAGGCAGTTACAGGGGGCAGCGAGCTACGAGCAGTACTTC
cdr3_aa: CASRQLQGAASYEQYF

d_call: TRBD1
clone_size: -
v_call: TRBV7-9
j_call: TRBJ2-5
cdr3_nt: TGTGCCAGCAGCGTAGGACAGGGTCAAGAGACCCAGTACTTC
cdr3_aa: CASSVGQGQETQYF

d_call: -
clone_size: -
v_call: TRBV6-5
j_call: TRBJ2-2
cdr3_nt: TGTGCCAGCAGTTACCCTGACAGTACCGGCGAGCTGTTTTTT
cdr3_aa: CASSYPDSTGELFF

d_call: -
clone_size: -
v_call: TRBV19
j_call: TRBJ1-1
cdr3_nt: TGTGCCAGTAGTATAAGGGTTGCAGGGCTTAACACTGAAGCTTTCTTT
cdr3_aa: CASSIRVAGLNTEAFF

d_call: -
clone_size: -
v_call: TRBV9
j_call: TRBJ1-2
cdr3_nt: TGTGCCAGCAGCGTAGTGAGCGGCCCCTTGACCTTC
cdr3_aa: CASSVVSGPLTF

d_call: -
clone_size: few
v_call: TRBV4-1
j_call: TRBJ2-1
cdr3_nt: TGCGCCAGCAGCCAAGAAGCGGAGGGGTACAATGAGCAGTTCTTC
cdr3_aa: CASSQEAEGYNEQFF

d_call: TRBD2
clone_size: -
v_call: TRBV28
j_call: TRBJ2-1
cdr3_nt: TGTGCCAGCAACCCTAGCGGGAGCTCCTACAATGAGCAGTTCTTC
cdr3_aa: CASNPSGSSYNEQFF

d_call: TRBD2
clone_size: -
v_call: TRBV9
j_call: TRBJ2-7
cdr3_nt: TGTGCCAGCAGCGTAGACCCCACTAGCGGGATTTCCTACGAGCAGTACTTC
cdr3_aa: CASSVDPTSGISYEQYF

d_call: -
clone_size: -
v_call: TRBV9
j_call: TRBJ1-4
cdr3_nt: TGTGCCAGCAGCGGTGGTGGGGGCAGGGGAAATGAAAAACTGTTTTTT
cdr3_aa: CASSGGGGRGNEKLFF

d_call: -
clone_size: few
v_call: TRBV28
j_call: TRBJ1-1
cdr3_nt: TGTGCCAGCAGTTTGCCACTCACTGAAGCTTTCTTT
cdr3_aa: CASSLPLTEAFF

d_call: TRBD1
clone_size: -
v_call: TRBV7-2
j_call: TRBJ1-2
cdr3_nt: TGTGCCAGCAGCGGACAGGGGGCGGGCTATGGCTACACCTTC
cdr3_aa: CASSGQGAGYGYTF

d_call: -
clone_size: -
v_call: TRBV2
j_call: TRBJ2-6
cdr3_nt: TGTGCCAGCAGGCAACAGGACTCTGGGGCCAACGTCCTGACTTTC
cdr3_aa: CASRQQDSGANVLTF